This T cell receptor (beta chain) is from a study of T-cell reconstitution after alpha-beta-depleted transplantation in children. The TCRbeta library was prepared with unique molecular identifiers. TCRdb redid the calling of the PCR reads with MiXCR, one entry per CDR3 protein. This table has about 500,000 distinct CDR3 sequences, around a third appearing once. Source: PBMCs from the stem cell graft donor, taken from the stem cell graft. This clonotype was sampled from a human donor who donated a stem cell graft to a child with aplastic anemia.

For the CDR3, the DNA is TGTGCCAGCAGCTTAGAAGGGATCGGTTATGGCTACACCTTC. It yields the protein CASSLEGIGYGYTF. The genes are TRBV7-9 and TRBJ1-2; D remains unclear. Germline CDR1 reads SEHNR; CDR2 reads FQNEAQ (reference sequence). Trimming took off 1 base at V and 5 bases at J, with 11 bases between the two ends. CDR3 size: 14 residues.